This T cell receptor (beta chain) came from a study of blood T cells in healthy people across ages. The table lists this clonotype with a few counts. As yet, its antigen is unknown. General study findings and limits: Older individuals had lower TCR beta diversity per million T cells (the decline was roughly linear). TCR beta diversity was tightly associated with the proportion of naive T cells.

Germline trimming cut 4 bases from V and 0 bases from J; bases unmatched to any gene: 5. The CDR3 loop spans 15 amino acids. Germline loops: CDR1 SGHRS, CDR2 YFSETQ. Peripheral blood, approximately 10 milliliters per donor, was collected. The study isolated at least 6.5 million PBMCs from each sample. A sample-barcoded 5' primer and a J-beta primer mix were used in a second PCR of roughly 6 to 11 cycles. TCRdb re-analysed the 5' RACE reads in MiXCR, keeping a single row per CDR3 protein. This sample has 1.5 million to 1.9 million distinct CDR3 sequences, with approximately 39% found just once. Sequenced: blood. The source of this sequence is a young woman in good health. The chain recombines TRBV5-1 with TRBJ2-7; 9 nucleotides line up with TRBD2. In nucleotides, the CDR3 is TGCGCCAGCAGCGGCGGGACTAGCCCCTCCTACGAGCAGTACTTC. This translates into CASSGGTSPSYEQYF.